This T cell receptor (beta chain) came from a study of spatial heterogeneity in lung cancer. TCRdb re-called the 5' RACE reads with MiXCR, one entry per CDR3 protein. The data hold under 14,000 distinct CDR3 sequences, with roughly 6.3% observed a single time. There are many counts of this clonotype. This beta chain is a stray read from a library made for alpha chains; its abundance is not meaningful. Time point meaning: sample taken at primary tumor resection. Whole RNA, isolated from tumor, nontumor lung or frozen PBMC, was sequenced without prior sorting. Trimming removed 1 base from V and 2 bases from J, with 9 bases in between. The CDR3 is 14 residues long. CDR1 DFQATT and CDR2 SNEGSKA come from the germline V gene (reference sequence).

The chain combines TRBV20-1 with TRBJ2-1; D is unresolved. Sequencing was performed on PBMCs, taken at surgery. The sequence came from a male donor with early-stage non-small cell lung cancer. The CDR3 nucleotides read TGCAGTGCTAGAGTAATCGGAACCTACAATGAGCAGTTCTTC. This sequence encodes CSARVIGTYNEQFF.